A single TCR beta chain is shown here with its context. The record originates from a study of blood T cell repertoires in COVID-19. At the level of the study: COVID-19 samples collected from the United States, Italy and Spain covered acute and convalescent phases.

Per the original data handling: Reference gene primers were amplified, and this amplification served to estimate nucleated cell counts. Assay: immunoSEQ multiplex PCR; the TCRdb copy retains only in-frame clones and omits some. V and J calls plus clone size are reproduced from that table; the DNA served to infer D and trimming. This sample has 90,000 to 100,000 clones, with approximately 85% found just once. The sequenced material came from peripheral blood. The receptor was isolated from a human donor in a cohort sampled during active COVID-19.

The chain's CDR3 is CASSEYQRTGELFF. The CDR3 DNA reads as TGTGCCAGCAGTGAATATCAGAGGACCGGGGAGCTGTTTTTT. This sequence joins TRBV25-1 and TRBJ2-2, with D uncertain. CDR3 length: 14 residues. V lost 0 bases to trimming and J lost 5 bases, with 7 bases between them. The germline gives CDR1 MGHDK, CDR2 SYGVNS.